This T cell receptor (beta chain) is from a study of radiation and T cells in renal cell carcinoma. Turning to the study itself: Nephrectomy followed 15 Gy stereotactic body radiation by 4 weeks.

Described time point: blood 2 weeks post-SBRT. Treatment given: 15 Gy SBRT to primary tumor, nephrectomy 4 weeks later. Radiation-treated patients gave blood at baseline, week 2 and week 4. Clear cell pathology was present in this patient's renal cell carcinoma. Details on this clone: Its antigen is unknown.

Sequencing used immunoSEQ multiplex PCR; TCRdb keeps in-frame clones, though not all of them. Found here are 60,000 to 80,000 clones, roughly 80% of them singletons; the top ten hold approximately 6.4%. General study results and limits: In blood, top tumor clones expanded by 2 weeks, shrinking by 4.

The V end was cut by 5 bases, the J end by 0 bases, with 17 bases between. CDR1 and CDR2 from the germline V gene are LNHDA and SQIVND (reference sequence). The CDR3 runs 17 residues. The clonotype was recovered from a man in his fifties or sixties with renal cell carcinoma. The chain joins TRBV19 to TRBJ2-1, with D uncertain. The sample here was blood, taken from a patient whose treatment included radiotherapy and nephrectomy. This chain's CDR3 is CASSPHGVGSSYNEQFF. The CDR3 DNA is TGTGCCAGTAGTCCCCATGGGGTGGGTAGCTCCTACAATGAGCAGTTCTTC.